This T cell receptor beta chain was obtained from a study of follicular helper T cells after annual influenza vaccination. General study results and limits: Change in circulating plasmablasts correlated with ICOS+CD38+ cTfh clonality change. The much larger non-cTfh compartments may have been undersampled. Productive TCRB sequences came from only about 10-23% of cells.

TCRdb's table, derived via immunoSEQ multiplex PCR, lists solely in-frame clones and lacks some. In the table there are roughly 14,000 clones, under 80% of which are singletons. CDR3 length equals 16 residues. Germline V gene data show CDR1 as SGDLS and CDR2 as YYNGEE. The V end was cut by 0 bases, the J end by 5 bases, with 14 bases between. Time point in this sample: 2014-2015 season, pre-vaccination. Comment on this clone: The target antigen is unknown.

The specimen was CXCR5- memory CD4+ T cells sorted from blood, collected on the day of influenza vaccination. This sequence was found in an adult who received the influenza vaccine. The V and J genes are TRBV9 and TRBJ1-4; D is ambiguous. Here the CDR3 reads CASSVEPGRINEKLFF. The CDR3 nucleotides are TGTGCCAGCAGCGTAGAGCCGGGTCGGATCAATGAAAAACTGTTTTTT.